This entry lists 7 T cell receptor beta chains sequenced from one sample in a study of cytomegalovirus exposure and HLA in healthy donors. Amplification used 60 Vbeta primers and 13 Jbeta primers. Profiling relied on immunoSEQ multiplex PCR, and the TCRdb table lists in-frame clones only, not all of them. Found here are about 140,000 clones, 80% of them singletons; the top ten hold less than 3%. Sequences were obtained from PBMCs. These receptors were obtained from a man aged 50 or older in good health and CMV-seronegative.

V usage is TRBV21-1 and J usage is TRBJ2-5; the listed D gene, TRBD2, was not tested against the DNA. TRBV21-1 is designated a pseudogene. The CDR3 is 17 amino acids. The DNA of the CDR3 is TGTGCCAGCAGCAAAAGGTCTGAGGCTGGACGAGGGGAGACCCAGTACTTC. Translating gives CASSKRSEAGRGETQYF.

This chain joins TRBV7-2 and TRBJ1-2; D is unresolved. The length of the CDR3 is 12 residues. With 2 bases removed from V and 7 bases from J, the gap between germline ends came to 8 bases. From germline, CDR1 is SGHTA and CDR2 FQGNSA. The CDR3 sequence is CASSLSGSGYTF. CDR3 nucleotide sequence: TGTGCCAGCAGCTTAAGCGGGTCTGGCTACACCTTC.

The rearrangement joins TRBV5-6 to TRBJ2-7; tentative D call: TRBD1 (6 bases). Trimming took off 1 base at V and 2 bases at J, with 7 bases between the two ends. The germline CDR1 and CDR2 sequences are SGHDT and YYEEEE. The CDR3 sequence is 13 residues long. CDR3 amino acids: CASSLQGPYEQYF. For the CDR3, the DNA is TGTGCCAGCAGCTTGCAGGGGCCCTACGAGCAGTACTTC.

This clone was detected only a few times. The J gene is TRBJ1-5, the V gene TRBV6-6; D is uncertain. Trimming shortened V by 6 bases and J by 5 bases, and 11 bases separated the two germline ends. The CDR3 sequence is 13 residues long. The germline gives CDR1 MNHNY, CDR2 SVGAGI (reference sequence). The CDR3 reads CASSWAPYQPQHF. In DNA form, the CDR3 reads TGTGCCAGCAGCTGGGCCCCATATCAGCCCCAGCATTTT.

This chain links TRBV7-3 with TRBJ1-2, with D tentatively TRBD1 (5 bases). The CDR3 contains 18 residues. V gave up 5 bases and J gave up 5 bases, with 27 bases separating them. CDR1 and CDR2 from the germline V gene are SGHTA and FQGTGA. CDR3 in DNA: TGTGCCAGCAGCCCCTACCCGGTTCGGGGGAACGTGGGATATGGCTACACCTTC. Translation: CASSPYPVRGNVGYGYTF.

This clone was observed a handful of times. V and J are TRBV7-8 and TRBJ2-5; D unclear. The CDR3 contains 13 residues. Germline V gene sequence: CDR1 SGHVS, CDR2 FQNEAQ. Trimming stripped 5 bases from V and 2 bases from J, with 9 bases between. Written as DNA, the CDR3 is TGTGCCAGCAGCCCGCCGGGTCAAGAGACCCAGTACTTC. It codes for CASSPPGQETQYF. Variable domain in full (rest from reference TRBV7-8 and TRBJ2-5): GAGVSQSPRYKVAKRGQDVALRCDPISGHVSLFWYQQALGQGPEFLTYFQNEAQLDKSGLPSDRFFAERPEGSVSTLKIQRTQQEDSAVYLCASSPPGQETQYFGPGTRLLVL.

This clone was recorded a few times. The chain links TRBV2 to TRBJ1-4; 8 nucleotides align to TRBD1. With 2 bases clipped from V and 2 bases from J, the junction kept 7 bases outside the gene matches. The CDR3 is made up of 17 amino acids. CDR1 is SNHLY, CDR2 FYNNEI, per germline. The CDR3 loop is CASSETGGRGTNEKLFF. Written as DNA, the CDR3 is TGTGCCAGCAGTGAAACAGGGGGAAGAGGCACTAATGAAAAACTGTTTTTT.